The source of this T cell receptor (beta chain) is a study of T cell responses to AZD1222 COVID-19 vaccine. This clone was counted between two and nine times. The antigen is not known. Different DNA sequences within this sample yield the same CDR3. Whole-study results and caveats: None of the repertoires were sampled until the peak T cell response had passed. Baseline seropositivity occurred in only a handful of AZD1222 recipients. Donor demographics were predominantly white British with a female majority; clonal diversity may be underestimated. Spike-specific TCR breadth rose after two AZD1222 doses, and depth rose as well.

CDR1 and CDR2 from the germline V gene are SGHRS and YFSETQ. V gave up 0 bases and J gave up 1 base, with 4 bases separating them. The CDR3 extends over 14 amino acids. Using immunoSEQ multiplex PCR, the repertoire was profiled, and TCRdb retains in-frame clones only, with some absent. The data contain under 150,000 clones, 70% to 90% of them singletons. The specimen was peripheral blood, collected 28 days after the second AZD1222 dose. The TCR sequence derives from an adult who received the AZD1222 COVID-19 vaccine. V and J are TRBV5-1 and TRBJ2-2; D gene uncertain. CDR3 loop: CASSLDRNTGELFF. As DNA, the CDR3 is TGCGCCAGCAGCTTGGACAGGAACACCGGGGAGCTGTTTTTT.